This TCR beta chain was observed in a study of blood T cells in healthy people across ages. About the research overall: When template switching was applied, about one barcoded beta molecule was captured per two T cells.

CDR3 length equals 15 residues. Trimming removed 6 bases from V and 4 bases from J; junction bases left unmatched: 9. Germline V gene lookup returns CDR1 DFQATT and CDR2 SNEGSKA (reference sequence). The use of a sample-barcoded 5' primer and a J-beta primer mix characterized a second PCR of roughly 6 to 11 cycles. TCRdb processed the 5' RACE reads anew with MiXCR; each CDR3 protein has one entry. Of fewer than 2 million distinct CDR3 sequences detected, roughly two fifths appear once; the ten largest clones hold around 23%. The source of this sequence is a human donor in good health. The rearrangement links TRBV20-1 to TRBJ2-3, with 11 bases that match TRBD2. The sequenced material came from blood. The CDR3 region is CSASPSGGSPDTQYF. The CDR3, as DNA: TGCAGTGCCTCTCCTAGCGGGGGGTCCCCAGATACGCAGTATTTT.